Listed below are T cell receptor beta chains from one sample, sequenced in a study of shared clonotypes between healthy human individuals. Clones were sequenced by immunoSEQ multiplex PCR, and TCRdb holds only the in-frame ones, with some missing. This sample has around 440,000 clones, with roughly 80% found just once. The sample consisted of PBMCs. These receptor sequences come from a woman aged 35 to 49 in good health. Some clones in this sample may be carry-over from other donors' samples. Both conserved end residues are part of each CDR3. Each record gives: V gene, clone size, D gene, J gene, CDR3 protein, CDR3 DNA. The D gene is left open where the match is weak. Some rows mark clone size as missing; the rest say once, few, many or name a class of expanded clone.

>TRBV5-1|NA|TRBD2|TRBJ2-5
CASSPWTSGKVGETQYF
TGCGCCAGCAGCCCCTGGACTAGCGGGAAAGTGGGGGAGACCCAGTACTTC
>TRBV10-2|NA|TRBD1|TRBJ1-2
CASSGQGMNYGYTF
TGCGCCAGCAGTGGACAGGGGATGAACTATGGCTACACCTTC
>TRBV13|NA|TRBD1|TRBJ2-3
CASSPPGGQGLGHTQYF
TGTGCCAGCAGCCCCCCTGGGGGACAGGGGTTGGGACATACGCAGTATTTT
>TRBV5-8|NA|NA|TRBJ1-5
CASSGGTHSNQPQHF
TGTGCCAGCAGCGGGGGAACCCATAGCAATCAGCCCCAGCATTTT
>TRBV5-1|NA|TRBD2|TRBJ2-7
CASGTSGNGREQYF
TGCGCCAGCGGTACTAGCGGGAACGGGCGGGAGCAGTACTTC
>TRBV5-6|NA|NA|TRBJ2-1
CASSFNFWDNYNEQFF
TGTGCCAGCAGCTTTAATTTTTGGGACAACTACAATGAGCAGTTCTTC
>TRBV7-2|NA|NA|TRBJ2-2
CASSLGPLPNTGELFF
TGTGCCAGCAGCTTAGGACCCCTCCCGAACACCGGGGAGCTGTTTTTT
>TRBV13|NA|NA|TRBJ2-3
CASSTRADTQYF
TGTGCCAGCAGCACTAGAGCAGATACGCAGTATTTT
>TRBV7-9|NA|NA|TRBJ2-1
CASSLGPLQGEQFF
TGTGCCAGCAGTCTGGGCCCATTACAGGGTGAGCAGTTCTTC
>TRBV6-6|once|TRBD1|TRBJ2-2
CASRKDRAAGELFF
TGTGCCAGCAGAAAGGACAGGGCCGCCGGGGAGCTGTTTTTT
>TRBV5-1|NA|TRBD2|TRBJ2-3
CASSPGIHGGSDTQYF
TGCGCCAGCAGCCCGGGGATACACGGGGGGTCAGATACGCAGTATTTT
>TRBV9|NA|NA|TRBJ2-7
CASSVTDIAYEQYF
TGTGCCAGCAGCGTCACGGACATCGCCTACGAGCAGTACTTC
>TRBV2|NA|NA|TRBJ1-5
CASSEEVNQPQHF
TGTGCCAGCAGTGAAGAGGTGAATCAGCCCCAGCATTTT
>TRBV12-5|NA|TRBD1|TRBJ2-1
CASGLGQGAYNEQFF
TGTGCTAGTGGTTTGGGGCAGGGGGCATACAATGAGCAGTTCTTC
>TRBV28|NA|TRBD1|TRBJ2-1
CASSDRVGQGRDEQFF
TGTGCCAGCAGTGACAGGGTAGGACAGGGCAGGGATGAGCAGTTCTTC
>TRBV7-2|NA|NA|TRBJ2-7
CASSLAQQYEQYF
TGTGCCAGCAGCTTAGCACAGCAGTACGAGCAGTACTTC
>TRBV20-1|NA|NA|TRBJ2-1
CSATWAGEQFF
TGCAGTGCGACGTGGGCCGGGGAGCAGTTCTTC
>TRBV6-1|NA|NA|TRBJ1-5
CASSAGDQQPQHF
TGTGCCAGCAGTGCGGGAGATCAACAGCCCCAGCATTTT
>TRBV19|NA|TRBD1|TRBJ1-5
CASSMDRRINQPQHF
TGTGCCAGTAGTATGGACAGGAGGATCAATCAGCCCCAGCATTTT
>TRBV4-1|NA|TRBD2|TRBJ2-1
CASSQDRLAGGNEQFF
TGCGCCAGCAGCCAAGATAGGCTAGCGGGTGGTAATGAGCAGTTCTTC
>TRBV7-8|NA|TRBD1|TRBJ1-5
CASSPGQSSNQPQHF
TGTGCCAGCAGCCCGGGACAGTCCAGCAATCAGCCCCAGCATTTT
>TRBV19|NA|TRBD2|TRBJ2-2
CASSITSGRGAGELFF
TGTGCCAGTAGTATAACTAGCGGGAGAGGTGCCGGGGAGCTGTTTTTT
>TRBV28|NA|TRBD1|TRBJ2-3
CASRNSGQGRTQYF
TGTGCCAGCAGAAACAGCGGACAGGGGAGGACGCAGTATTTT
>TRBV4-2|once|NA|TRBJ1-3
CASSRPRYQSSGNTIYF
TGTGCCAGCAGCCGCCCCAGGTACCAGAGCTCTGGAAACACCATATATTTT
>TRBV2|NA|NA|TRBJ1-2
CASRKGRGNYGYTF
TGTGCCAGCAGGAAGGGCAGGGGTAACTATGGCTACACCTTC
>TRBV6-1|NA|TRBD1|TRBJ2-2
CAGRQGPWELFF
TGTGCCGGCAGACAGGGGCCCTGGGAGCTGTTTTTT
>TRBV6-1|NA|TRBD2|TRBJ2-7
CASSDYSGVSYEQYF
TGTGCCAGCAGTGATTATAGCGGGGTTTCCTACGAGCAGTACTTC
>TRBV27|once|TRBD1|TRBJ2-7
CASSFLGQGTYEQYF
TGTGCCAGCAGTTTTCTCGGACAGGGTACATACGAGCAGTACTTC
>TRBV10-3|NA|NA|TRBJ2-7
CAISYQNYEQYF
TGTGCCATCAGCTACCAAAACTACGAGCAGTACTTC
>TRBV6-1|NA|NA|TRBJ2-7
CASRTGSYEQYF
TGTGCCAGCCGGACGGGTTCCTACGAGCAGTACTTC
>TRBV19|once|NA|TRBJ1-5
CASKRWGQGFNQPQHF
TGTGCCAGTAAAAGATGGGGGCAGGGCTTTAATCAGCCCCAGCATTTT
>TRBV27|NA|TRBD2|TRBJ2-3
CASREGRGTQYF
TGTGCCAGCAGGGAGGGGAGGGGTACGCAGTATTTT
>TRBV11-2|NA|TRBD2|TRBJ2-3
CASSLSAGGADTQYF
TGTGCCAGCAGCTTATCAGCGGGAGGGGCAGATACGCAGTATTTT
>TRBV19|NA|TRBD2|TRBJ2-7
CASSLGLAVGEQYF
TGTGCCAGTAGTCTGGGACTAGCGGTCGGCGAGCAGTACTTC
>TRBV13|NA|TRBD1|TRBJ1-2
CASSLAEGQGDYGYTF
TGTGCCAGCAGCCTAGCGGAGGGACAGGGGGACTATGGCTACACCTTC
>TRBV5-8|NA|TRBD1|TRBJ1-1
CASSWTGGSAEAFF
TGTGCCAGCAGCTGGACAGGGGGTAGCGCTGAAGCTTTCTTT
>TRBV23-1|once|TRBD2|TRBJ2-3
CASSKRTSGKTDTQYF
TGCGCCAGCAGTAAAAGGACTAGCGGGAAGACAGATACGCAGTATTTT
>TRBV4-2|once|TRBD2|TRBJ2-5
CASSPMLAGAAETQYF
TGTGCCAGCAGCCCAATGCTAGCGGGAGCGGCTGAGACCCAGTACTTC
>TRBV18|many|TRBD1|TRBJ1-5
CASSPGQGFEPQHF
TGTGCCAGCTCACCAGGACAGGGGTTTGAGCCCCAGCATTTT
>TRBV5-5|few|NA|TRBJ1-1
CASTRTEYTEAFF
TGTGCCAGCACCCGGACCGAGTACACTGAAGCTTTCTTT
>TRBV5-1|NA|NA|TRBJ1-4
CASSLEPRGANEKLFF
TGCGCCAGCAGCTTGGAGCCCCGGGGTGCTAATGAAAAACTGTTTTTT
>TRBV18|NA|NA|TRBJ1-1
CASSPGLDTEAFF
TGTGCCAGCTCACCCGGACTCGACACTGAAGCTTTCTTT
>TRBV5-1|NA|NA|TRBJ1-1
CASTGSQGDTEAFF
TGCGCCAGCACGGGATCACAAGGGGACACTGAAGCTTTCTTT
>TRBV5-1|many|NA|TRBJ1-1
CASSLRTYGTEAFF
TGCGCCAGCAGCTTGAGGACTTACGGCACTGAAGCTTTCTTT
>TRBV7-8|NA|NA|TRBJ2-3
CASSADYHGSDTQYF
TGTGCCAGCAGCGCAGACTACCATGGGTCGGATACGCAGTATTTT
>TRBV6-6|few|NA|TRBJ2-4
CASSPRRGLAKNIQYF
TGTGCCAGCAGTCCCCGGAGGGGACTAGCCAAAAACATTCAGTACTTC
>TRBV30|NA|NA|TRBJ1-5
CAWSVGGGEPQHF
TGTGCCTGGAGTGTTGGGGGAGGTGAGCCCCAGCATTTT